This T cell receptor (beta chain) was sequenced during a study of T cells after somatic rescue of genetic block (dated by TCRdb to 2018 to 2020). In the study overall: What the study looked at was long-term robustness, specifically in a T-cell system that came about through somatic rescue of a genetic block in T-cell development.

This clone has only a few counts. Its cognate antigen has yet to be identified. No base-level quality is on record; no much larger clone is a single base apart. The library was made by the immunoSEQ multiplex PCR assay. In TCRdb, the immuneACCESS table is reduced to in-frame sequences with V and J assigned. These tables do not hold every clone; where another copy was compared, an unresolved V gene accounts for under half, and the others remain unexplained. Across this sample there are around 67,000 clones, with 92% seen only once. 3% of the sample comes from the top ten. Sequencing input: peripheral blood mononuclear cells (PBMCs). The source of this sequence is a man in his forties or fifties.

The nucleotide sequence is TGTGCCTGGAGCTCGGGGACACAGTCTGGAAACACCATATATTTT. Its translation reads: CAWSSGTQSGNTIYF. Recombination connected TRBV30 to TRBJ1-3; TRBD1 might be the D gene, on 6 matching bases. The V and J ends are trimmed by 3 bases and 1 base, leaving 13 bases between them. The CDR3 contains 15 residues, cysteine and phenylalanine counted. CDR3 DNA is the only sequence kept; it has 45 bases, read in frame from the first base. According to the germline V gene (reference sequence), CDR1 reads GTSNPN and CDR2 reads SVGIG.